This is a list of T cell receptor beta chains from one sample in a study of T-cell reconstitution after alpha-beta-depleted transplantation in children. TCRdb fed the PCR reads into MiXCR, producing one record per CDR3 protein. Of hundreds of thousands of distinct CDR3 sequences listed, about 11% were seen once; the top ten hold about 30%. The input for sequencing was PBMCs, taken before TCRalphabeta/CD19-depleted stem cell transplant. The receptors were sampled from a child younger than two with acute myeloid leukemia, due to receive a stem cell transplant. CDR3s include the opening cysteine and the closing phenylalanine or tryptophan. Each record gives: clone size, J gene, V gene, D gene, CDR3 DNA, CDR3 protein. A D gene is named only where the DNA matches it firmly. The size entry is marked missing in some rows and otherwise reads once, few, many or a size class.

size: few
J: TRBJ1-2
V: TRBV6-1
D: -
DNA: TGTGCCAGCAGTGAAGTAGGGTTCTATGGCTACACCTTC
CDR3: CASSEVGFYGYTF

size: many
J: TRBJ2-7
V: TRBV20-1
D: -
DNA: TGCAGTTCCCTCGTCGGGTACGAGCAGTACTTC
CDR3: CSSLVGYEQYF

size: many
J: TRBJ1-4
V: TRBV12-3/TRBV12-4
D: TRBD1
DNA: TGTGCCAGCAGTGATGAACAGGGGCGGGAAAAACTGTTTTTT
CDR3: CASSDEQGREKLFF

size: few
J: TRBJ2-3
V: TRBV11-2
D: -
DNA: TGTGCCAGCAGCCCTCTTGCGGGGTCTAGCACAGATACGCAGTATTTT
CDR3: CASSPLAGSSTDTQYF

size: -
J: TRBJ1-5
V: TRBV19
D: -
DNA: TGTGTCAGTAAGGGGGGGGGCTGGAATCAGCCCCAGCATTTT
CDR3: CVSKGGGWNQPQHF

size: -
J: TRBJ2-3
V: TRBV19
D: -
DNA: TGTGCCAGTAGCACAGGGTCCTACACAGATACGCAGTATTTT
CDR3: CASSTGSYTDTQYF

size: many
J: TRBJ2-3
V: TRBV5-1
D: TRBD1
DNA: TGCGCCAGCATCTCCGGGACAGGGGTTGTAGATACGCAGTATTTT
CDR3: CASISGTGVVDTQYF

size: -
J: TRBJ1-4
V: TRBV20-1
D: -
DNA: TGCAGTTGGGGCAAGGCTGCTAATGAAAAACTGTTTTTT
CDR3: CSWGKAANEKLFF

size: many
J: TRBJ1-2
V: TRBV5-1
D: -
DNA: TGCGCCAGCAGTAATGACTGGGGCTACACCTTC
CDR3: CASSNDWGYTF

size: -
J: TRBJ1-1
V: TRBV27
D: TRBD1
DNA: TGTGCCAGCAGTTTTATAGGGGGCCAGGGCACTGAAGCTTTCTTT
CDR3: CASSFIGGQGTEAFF

size: many
J: TRBJ1-1
V: TRBV20-1
D: -
DNA: TGCAGTGCTCCAATCGGGGGTGGTAGGGACAACACTGAAGCTTTCTTT
CDR3: CSAPIGGGRDNTEAFF

size: many
J: TRBJ2-5
V: TRBV12-3/TRBV12-4
D: -
DNA: TGTGCCAGCAGTCGCCTAGTGACCCAGTACTTC
CDR3: CASSRLVTQYF

size: many
J: TRBJ2-3
V: TRBV10-3
D: -
DNA: TGTGCCATCGGTATCTCTAGCACAGATACGCAGTATTTT
CDR3: CAIGISSTDTQYF

size: many
J: TRBJ1-1
V: TRBV5-1
D: -
DNA: TGCGCCAGCAGCTTGGGGCTTAGGGTCGGCACTGAAGCTTTCTTT
CDR3: CASSLGLRVGTEAFF

size: many
J: TRBJ1-6
V: TRBV12-3/TRBV12-4
D: TRBD1
DNA: TGTGCCAGCAGACGACAGGGGGTTGATAATTCACCCCTCCACTTT
CDR3: CASRRQGVDNSPLHF

size: few
J: TRBJ1-2
V: TRBV7-2
D: -
DNA: TGTGCCAGCAGCTTCGGCGGTCCCTCCTTGTTTGGCTACACCTTC
CDR3: CASSFGGPSLFGYTF

size: -
J: TRBJ2-1
V: TRBV6-2/TRBV6-3
D: -
DNA: TGTGCCAGCAGTATCTCCAATGAGCAGTTCTTC
CDR3: CASSISNEQFF

size: -
J: TRBJ2-1
V: TRBV5-6
D: TRBD1
DNA: TGTGCCAGCAGCCCCTATGAGCTGGGACAGTCCTACAATGAGCAGTTCTTC
CDR3: CASSPYELGQSYNEQFF

size: -
J: TRBJ1-5
V: TRBV12-3/TRBV12-4
D: -
DNA: TGTGCCAGCAGTTTCAGTCAGGTGGCGGTTGACAATCAGCCCCAGCATTTT
CDR3: CASSFSQVAVDNQPQHF

size: many
J: TRBJ1-1
V: TRBV29-1
D: -
DNA: TGCAGCGTTGACTGGGGGAGGGCTGAAGCTTTCTTT
CDR3: CSVDWGRAEAFF

size: few
J: TRBJ1-5
V: TRBV6-2/TRBV6-3
D: -
DNA: TGTGCCAGCAGACCCATTAATCAGCCCCAGCATTTT
CDR3: CASRPINQPQHF

size: few
J: TRBJ2-3
V: TRBV24-1
D: -
DNA: TGTGCCACCAGTGATTCAGGAGTAGATACGCAGTATTTT
CDR3: CATSDSGVDTQYF